These 28 T cell receptor beta chains share one sample of origin, sequenced in a study of OX40 agonist ivuxolimab in advanced cancers. Some clones are missing from TCRdb's copy, which holds only in-frame ones; the method was immunoSEQ multiplex PCR. Among 70,000 or so clones, 80% were seen once, and the ten largest hold 1% to 1.5%. The source material was CD4+ or CD8+ T cells sorted from blood, sampled in a trial of the OX40 agonist ivuxolimab. The receptors derive from an adult with an advanced solid tumor such as melanoma, head and neck, liver or kidney cancer.

J is TRBJ2-2 and V is TRBV21-1; the D call of TRBD1 is as the table states it, not checked on the DNA. TRBV21-1 is assigned pseudogene status. The CDR3 runs to 13 residues. This chain's CDR3 is CASSQGSTGELFF. In DNA, the CDR3 is TGTGCCAGCTCTCAGGGCAGCACCGGGGAGCTGTTTTTT.

This clone was seen only a few times. The genes are TRBV2 and TRBJ2-5, with D unclear. CDR3 size: 14 residues. Germline V lookup: CDR1 SNHLY, CDR2 FYNNEI. Trimming stripped 3 bases from V and 6 bases from J, with 14 bases between. CDR3 sequence reads: CASSESGPPQTQYF. The CDR3 coding sequence is TGTGCCAGCAGTGAGTCCGGTCCCCCCCAGACCCAGTACTTC.

With regard to this clone: This same CDR3 is encoded by further DNA sequences in the sample. The chain carries TRBV19 and TRBJ2-3; the D gene could be TRBD1 or TRBD2 (5 bases each). The V and J ends lost 4 bases and 1 base respectively, with 6 bases between them. This CDR3 spans 13 amino acids. Germline assignment: CDR1 LNHDA and CDR2 SQIVND (reference sequence). The CDR3 protein is CASSRDRTDTQYF. The CDR3 nucleotides read TGTGCCAGTAGTAGGGACCGCACAGATACGCAGTATTTT.

This clone was seen a few times. CDR3 protein: CASSEAGTSGGNEQFF. The CDR3 DNA reads TGCGCCAGCAGTGAAGCCGGGACTAGCGGGGGTAATGAGCAGTTCTTC. The chain employs TRBV10-1 and TRBJ2-1; 14 bases are shared with TRBD2. In germline, CDR1 is WNHNN, CDR2 SYGVQD (reference sequence). The CDR3 has 16 residues. V dropped 3 bases and J dropped 7; count of bases not matched to a gene: 5.

The chain links TRBV2 to TRBJ2-4; a weak D match, TRBD1 (6 bases). Germline CDR1 is SNHLY and CDR2 is FYNNEI. The V end lost 6 bases, the J end lost 6 bases, and 15 bases lay between the germline ends. The CDR3 runs to 14 residues. The CDR3 loop reads CASSLGGQLNIQYF. For the CDR3, the DNA is TGTGCCAGCAGCCTCGGCGGACAGCTAAACATTCAGTACTTC.

V gene TRBV25-1 combines with J gene TRBJ2-7; TRBD1 matches 9 bases. Germline V lookup: CDR1 MGHDK, CDR2 SYGVNS. J was trimmed by 4 bases and V by 0 bases; bases with no gene match: 10. CDR3 size: 17 residues. The CDR3 DNA follows: TGTGCCAGCAGTGAATATGAGTTCACAGGGGGCTTATACGAGCAGTACTTC. This translates into CASSEYEFTGGLYEQYF.

CDR3 protein: CASSPTGQGMEPQHF. CDR3 nucleotides: TGTGCCAGCTCGCCGACGGGACAGGGGATGGAGCCCCAGCATTTT. J is TRBJ1-5 and V is TRBV18, with 10 bases that match TRBD1. Losses at the gene ends were 6 bases for V and 8 bases for J; bases not matched to a gene: 10. Germline CDR1 and CDR2: KGHSH and LQKENI. The CDR3 is made up of 15 amino acids.

The chain links TRBV6-5 to TRBJ2-5; 8 nucleotides line up with TRBD1. The CDR3 has 14 residues. Trimming removed 5 bases from V and 5 bases from J; junction bases left unmatched: 7. Germline V lookup: CDR1 MNHEY, CDR2 SVGAGI. CDR3 protein: CASSGRTGKETQYF. CDR3 DNA sequence: TGTGCCAGCAGTGGCCGGACAGGGAAGGAGACCCAGTACTTC.

CDR3 in DNA: TGTGCCAGCAGAACCGGGACATTCAGTTCACCCCTCCACTTT. Its protein product is CASRTGTFSSPLHF. V gene TRBV2 combines with J gene TRBJ1-6; D is perhaps TRBD1 (6 bases). Trimming took 6 bases from V and 9 from J, leaving 15 bases between them. Germline assignment: CDR1 SNHLY and CDR2 FYNNEI. This CDR3 comprises 14 residues. Combining the CDR3 with reference TRBV2 and TRBJ1-6 gives the whole variable domain EPEVTQTPSHQVTQMGQEVILRCVPISNHLYFYWYRQILGQKVEFLVSFYNNEISEKSEIFDDQFSVERPDGSNFTLKIRSTKLEDSAMYFCASRTGTFSSPLHFGNGTRLTVT.

The chain is built from TRBV2 and TRBJ1-2; D is perhaps TRBD1 (6 bases). This CDR3 is 16 amino acids long. V dropped 5 bases and J dropped 3 bases, with 19 bases sitting between them. Germline CDR1 is SNHLY and CDR2 is FYNNEI. CDR3 DNA sequence: TGTGCCAGCAGTATTTCGAAACAGGGTACCCACTATGGCTACACCTTC. Its translation: CASSISKQGTHYGYTF.

This chain joins TRBV6-1 and TRBJ1-4; D possibly corresponds to TRBD1 (6 bases). CDR3 length equals 14 residues. Germline CDR1 reads MNHNS; CDR2 reads SASEGT. V lost 4 bases and J 8 bases, leaving 14 bases between the germline ends. The CDR3 DNA sequence: TGTGCCAGCAGTGCGAGATGGGGGGGCGAAAAACTGTTTTTT. Protein product: CASSARWGGEKLFF.

The V and J genes are TRBV5-4 and TRBJ1-3, with D maybe TRBD1 (5 bases). The V gene's germline CDR1 is SGHNT and CDR2 YYREEE (reference sequence). Trimming pared 7 bases from V and 8 bases from J, leaving 22 bases between. The length of the CDR3 is 15 residues. In DNA form, the CDR3 reads TGTGCCAGCTCCCGAGGGGACCAAAGGGGACACACCATATATTTT. Protein sequence: CASSRGDQRGHTIYF.

This chain links TRBV4-2 with TRBJ1-1; D not resolved. This CDR3 spans 14 amino acids. V was clipped by 0 bases and J by 1 base, with 6 bases between them. Germline V CDR1 and CDR2: LGHNA, YNFKEQ. This chain's CDR3 is CASSQEPRNTEAFF. The CDR3, as DNA: TGTGCCAGCAGCCAAGAGCCCAGGAACACTGAAGCTTTCTTT.

V usage is TRBV20-1 and J usage is TRBJ2-1; D is unresolved. The germline V gene has CDR1 DFQATT and CDR2 SNEGSKA (reference sequence). V was clipped by 3 bases and J by 6 bases, with 6 bases between them. The CDR3 extends over 11 amino acids. The CDR3: CSASTSNEQFF. The CDR3 DNA sequence: TGCAGTGCTAGCACCAGCAATGAGCAGTTCTTC.

This CDR3 is CASSLLTGGIQETQYF. In nucleotides, the CDR3 is TGTGCCAGCAGCCTCCTAACGGGGGGTATTCAAGAGACCCAGTACTTC. The chain combines TRBV21-1 with TRBJ2-5; the table's D call of TRBD2 was not tested on the DNA. TRBV21-1 is a pseudogene segment. CDR3 length: 16 amino acids.

The count of this clone is one. This chain joins TRBV15 and TRBJ2-1, with D perhaps TRBD1 (5 bases). V was trimmed by 0 bases and J by 4 bases, leaving 10 bases between them. This CDR3 spans 15 amino acids. Germline CDR1 and CDR2: LNHNV and YYDKDF (reference sequence). The chain's CDR3 is CATSRDLGAYNEQFF. CDR3 DNA: TGTGCCACCAGCAGAGATCTTGGGGCATACAATGAGCAGTTCTTC.

The chain recombines TRBV19 with TRBJ2-1; possibly TRBD2 for D (6 bases). This CDR3 region has 13 residues. V gave up 6 bases and J gave up 8 bases, with 14 bases separating them. The germline CDR1 and CDR2 sequences are LNHDA and SQIVND (reference sequence). The CDR3 here is CASRAAGLDEQFF. CDR3 coding DNA: TGTGCCAGTAGAGCGGCGGGGTTGGATGAGCAGTTCTTC.

The chain joins TRBV4-2 to TRBJ1-2, with 10 positions matching TRBD1. V was pared by 1 base and J by 7 bases, with 24 bases of the junction left unmatched. The CDR3 extends over 21 amino acids. The germline gives CDR1 LGHNA, CDR2 YNFKEQ. The CDR3 region has the DNA TGTGCCAGCAGCCAAGCCCTGGGACAGGGGTCTCCACGAACTTCGTCGGGTGGCTACACCTTC. Amino acid sequence: CASSQALGQGSPRTSSGGYTF.

The chain uses TRBV6-1 and TRBJ1-5, with TRBD1 as a possible D gene (5 bases). Germline values: CDR1 MNHNS, CDR2 SASEGT. V gave up 7 bases and J gave up 2 bases, with 12 bases separating them. The CDR3 spans 14 residues. Here the CDR3 reads CASNGARGNQPQHF. Here the CDR3 DNA reads TGTGCCAGCAACGGGGCCAGGGGCAATCAGCCCCAGCATTTT.

CDR3 bases: TGTGCCAGCAGGGTACACCAGAACACTGAAGCTTTCTTT. Its protein is CASRVHQNTEAFF. V usage is TRBV6-1 and J usage is TRBJ1-1; D remains unclear. Germline V gene sequence: CDR1 MNHNS, CDR2 SASEGT. V lost 6 bases and J 1 base, leaving 9 bases between the germline ends. The CDR3 has 13 amino acids.

V usage is TRBV9 and J usage is TRBJ1-1; perhaps TRBD1 as D (5 bases). The V end was cut by 3 bases, the J end by 1 base, with 16 bases between. The CDR3 covers 16 residues. Germline CDR1 reads SGDLS; CDR2 reads YYNGEE. CDR3 amino acids: CASSAPGTSGNTEAFF. CDR3 DNA: TGTGCCAGCAGCGCACCAGGGACCTCGGGGAACACTGAAGCTTTCTTT.

The chain links TRBV5-1 to TRBJ1-1; D is perhaps TRBD1 (5 bases). Germline CDR1 reads SGHRS; CDR2 reads YFSETQ. The CDR3 is 17 residues long. V shed 0 bases and J shed 3 bases, with 18 bases lying between them. The CDR3 sequence: CASSLEGQGGVDTEAFF. CDR3 in DNA: TGCGCCAGCAGCTTGGAAGGCCAGGGTGGGGTAGACACTGAAGCTTTCTTT.

The V gene is TRBV30, the J gene TRBJ1-5; D not resolved. Trimming removed 0 bases at V and 2 bases at J, with 5 bases between. Germline V CDR1 and CDR2: GTSNPN, SVGIG (reference sequence). The CDR3 contains 13 residues. The CDR3 DNA reads as TGTGCCTGGAGTGTTACAGGCAATCAGCCCCAGCATTTT. As protein: CAWSVTGNQPQHF.

This clone was observed once. The V gene is TRBV6-1, the J gene TRBJ2-2, with 7 positions matching TRBD1. The germline V gene encodes CDR1 MNHNS and CDR2 SASEGT. The CDR3 sequence is 12 residues long. V lost 8 bases to trimming and J lost 7 bases; unmatched junction nucleotides: 4. CDR3 residues: CASGGQYGELFF. The CDR3 DNA follows: TGTGCCAGCGGGGGACAGTACGGGGAGCTGTTTTTT.

To note about this clone: The identical CDR3 is also encoded by other nucleotide sequences in the sample. The chain carries TRBV7-9 and TRBJ2-3; D gene unclear. This CDR3 contains 11 residues. CDR1 is SEHNR, CDR2 FQNEAQ, per germline (reference sequence). The V and J ends lost 6 bases and 0 bases respectively, with 1 base between them. Here the CDR3 DNA reads TGTGCCAGCAGTAGCACAGATACGCAGTATTTT. Protein sequence: CASSSTDTQYF. The full variable domain, in which reference TRBV7-9 and TRBJ2-3 provide the parts outside the CDR3, is DTGVSQNPRHKITKRGQNVTFRCDPISEHNRLYWYRQTLGQGPEFLTYFQNEAQLEKSRLLSDRFSAERPKGSFSTLEIQRTEQGDSAMYLCASSSTDTQYFGPGTRLTVL.

Only a few counts were recorded for this clone. CDR3 nucleotide sequence: TGTGCCAGCACTTCCGGCGGCGGCTACACCTTC. Its translation: CASTSGGGYTF. The J gene is TRBJ1-2, the V gene TRBV6-5; D call uncertain. CDR3 size: 11 residues. Trimming pared 7 bases from V and 8 bases from J, leaving 11 bases between. Germline V gene lookup returns CDR1 MNHEY and CDR2 SVGAGI.

The chain joins TRBV29-1 to TRBJ1-1, with 7 bases identical to TRBD1. The CDR3 runs to 13 residues. Germline-derived CDR1 and CDR2 are SQVTM and ANQGSEA. Unmatched junction bases numbered 4, after V lost 6 bases and J lost 0 bases. The CDR3 region is CSVLDRMNTEAFF. The CDR3 nucleotides are TGCAGCGTCTTGGACAGGATGAACACTGAAGCTTTCTTT.

V gene TRBV18 combines with J gene TRBJ1-5; no clear D. The CDR3 spans 13 residues. V was clipped by 6 bases and J by 4 bases, with 10 bases between them. Germline lookup yields CDR1 KGHSH and CDR2 LQKENI. CDR3 sequence reads: CASSFGQNQPQHF. The CDR3 nucleotides read TGTGCCAGCTCCTTCGGGCAGAATCAGCCCCAGCATTTT.